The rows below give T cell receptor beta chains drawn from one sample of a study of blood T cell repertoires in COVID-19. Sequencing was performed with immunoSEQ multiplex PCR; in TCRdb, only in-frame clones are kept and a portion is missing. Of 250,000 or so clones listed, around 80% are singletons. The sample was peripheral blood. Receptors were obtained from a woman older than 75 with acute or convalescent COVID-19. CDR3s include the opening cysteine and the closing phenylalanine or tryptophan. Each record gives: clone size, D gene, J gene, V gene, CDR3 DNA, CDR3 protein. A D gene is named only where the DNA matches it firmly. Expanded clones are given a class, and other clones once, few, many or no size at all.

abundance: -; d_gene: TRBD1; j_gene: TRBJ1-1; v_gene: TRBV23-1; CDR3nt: TGCGCCAGCAGTCAATACAGGGGGCCGAAGATGAACACTGAAGCTTTCTTT; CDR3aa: CASSQYRGPKMNTEAFF
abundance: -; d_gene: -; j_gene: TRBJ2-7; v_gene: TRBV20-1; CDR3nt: TGCAGTGCCCAGAAGGGGGAGCAGTACTTC; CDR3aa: CSAQKGEQYF
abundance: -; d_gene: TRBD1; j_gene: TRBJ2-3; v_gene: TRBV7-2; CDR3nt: TGTGCCAGCAGCCTCCGGGACAGGGGCCTCACAGATACGCAGTATTTT; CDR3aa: CASSLRDRGLTDTQYF
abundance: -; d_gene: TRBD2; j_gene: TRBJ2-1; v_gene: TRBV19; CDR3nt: TGTGCCAGTAGTGGGGGACTAGCGGGATTCTACAATGAGCAGTTCTTC; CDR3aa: CASSGGLAGFYNEQFF
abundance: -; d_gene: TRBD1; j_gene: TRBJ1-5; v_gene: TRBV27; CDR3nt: TGTGCCAGCAGCGGGCAGGGGGACAATCAGCCCCAGCATTTT; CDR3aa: CASSGQGDNQPQHF
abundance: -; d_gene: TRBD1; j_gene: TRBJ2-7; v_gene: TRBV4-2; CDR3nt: TGTGCCAGCAGCCAAGATGTGACAGGGACCTACGAGCAGTACTTC; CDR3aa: CASSQDVTGTYEQYF
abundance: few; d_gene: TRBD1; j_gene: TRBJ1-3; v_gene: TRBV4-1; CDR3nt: TGCGCCAGCAGCCATCCCGGGACAGAGAGCTCTGGAAACACCATATATTTT; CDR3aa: CASSHPGTESSGNTIYF
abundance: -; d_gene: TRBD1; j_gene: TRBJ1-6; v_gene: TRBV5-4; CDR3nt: TGTGCCAGCAGCTTTGGGGGACAGTATAATTCACCCCTCCACTTT; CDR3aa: CASSFGGQYNSPLHF
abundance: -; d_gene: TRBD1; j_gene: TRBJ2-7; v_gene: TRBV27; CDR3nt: TGTGCCAGCAGTTTGGCAGGGGGCGGACCCCACGGCTACGAGCAGTACTTC; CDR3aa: CASSLAGGGPHGYEQYF
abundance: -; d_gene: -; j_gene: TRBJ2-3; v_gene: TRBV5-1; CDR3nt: TGCGCCAGCAGCTCCGAAGGGGGGGCGGGAGATACGCAGTATTTT; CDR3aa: CASSSEGGAGDTQYF
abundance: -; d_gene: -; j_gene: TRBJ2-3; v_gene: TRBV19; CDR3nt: TGTGCCAGTAGTACCCACACAGATACGCAGTATTTT; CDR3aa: CASSTHTDTQYF
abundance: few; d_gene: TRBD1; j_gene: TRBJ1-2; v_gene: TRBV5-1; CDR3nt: TGCGCCAGCAGCCCAGGACAGGGCGGTGGCTACACCTTC; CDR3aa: CASSPGQGGGYTF
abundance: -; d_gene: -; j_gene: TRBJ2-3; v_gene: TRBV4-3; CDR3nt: TGCGCCAGCAGCCAGCAAGGGTACGGGGCAGATACGCAGTATTTT; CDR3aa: CASSQQGYGADTQYF
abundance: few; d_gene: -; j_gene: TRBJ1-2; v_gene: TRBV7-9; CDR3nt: TGTGCCAGCAGCTTACCTCGGGGAGTTTCACCGGGCTACACCTTC; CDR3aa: CASSLPRGVSPGYTF
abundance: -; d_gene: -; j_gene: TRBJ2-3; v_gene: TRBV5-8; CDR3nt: TGTGCCAGCAGCTTTGCACGGAGCACAGATACGCAGTATTTT; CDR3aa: CASSFARSTDTQYF
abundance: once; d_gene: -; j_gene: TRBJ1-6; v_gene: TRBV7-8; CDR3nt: TGTGCCAGCAGCTTAGGGGGGGATTCACCCCTCCACTTT; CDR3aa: CASSLGGDSPLHF
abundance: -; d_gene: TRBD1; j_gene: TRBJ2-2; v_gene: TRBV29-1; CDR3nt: TGCAGCGTTGAAGGGGCTTATGGACAGGGGTCCGGGGAGCTGTTTTTT; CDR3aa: CSVEGAYGQGSGELFF
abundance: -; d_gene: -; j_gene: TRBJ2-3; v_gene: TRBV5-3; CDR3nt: TGTGCCAGAAGTGGCCAAGATACGCAGTATTTT; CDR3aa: CARSGQDTQYF
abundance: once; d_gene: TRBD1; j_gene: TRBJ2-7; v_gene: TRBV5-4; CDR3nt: TGTGCCAGCAGCTTTAGGGACAGCTACGAGCAGTACTTC; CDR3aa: CASSFRDSYEQYF
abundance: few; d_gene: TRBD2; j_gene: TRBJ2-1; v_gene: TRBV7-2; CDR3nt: TGTGCCAGCAGCTTAGGGGCTAGCGGGAGGTATGAGCAGTTCTTC; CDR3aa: CASSLGASGRYEQFF
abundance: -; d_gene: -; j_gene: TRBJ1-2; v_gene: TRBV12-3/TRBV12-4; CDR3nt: TGTGCCAGCAGGGATACGGGTGACTATGGCTACACCTTC; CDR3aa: CASRDTGDYGYTF
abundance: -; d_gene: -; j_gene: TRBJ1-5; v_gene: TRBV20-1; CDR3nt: TGCAGTGCTAGTGTCGGTTCCCCTAACCCCCAGCATTTT; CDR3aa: CSASVGSPNPQHF
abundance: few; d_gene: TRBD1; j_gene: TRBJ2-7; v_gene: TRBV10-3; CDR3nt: TGTGCCGCCGGTACGGGACAGGGATACGAGCAGTACTTC; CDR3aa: CAAGTGQGYEQYF
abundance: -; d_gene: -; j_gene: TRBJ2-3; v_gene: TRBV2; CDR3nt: TGTGCCACCGAATCAAGCGGACAGTCCCTACCCAATACGCAGTATTTT; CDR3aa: CATESSGQSLPNTQYF
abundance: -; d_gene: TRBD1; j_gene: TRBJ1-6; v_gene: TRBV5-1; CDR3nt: TGCGCCAGCAACAGGGGACAGCTTAATTCACCCCTCCACTTT; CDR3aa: CASNRGQLNSPLHF
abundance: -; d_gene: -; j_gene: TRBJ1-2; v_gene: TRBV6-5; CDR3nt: TGTGCCAGCATCGGGGATTTGTACTATGGCTACACCTTC; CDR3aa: CASIGDLYYGYTF
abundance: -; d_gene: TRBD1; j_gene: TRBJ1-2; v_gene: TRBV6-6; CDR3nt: TGTGCCAGCAGTCAACACCGGTTCAGAGGACAGGGGGAAGGCTATGGCTACACCTTC; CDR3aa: CASSQHRFRGQGEGYGYTF
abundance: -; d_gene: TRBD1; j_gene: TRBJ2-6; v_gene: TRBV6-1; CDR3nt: TGTGCCAGCAGTGAAGGACAGGGGCCTGGGGCCAACGTCCTGACTTTC; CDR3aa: CASSEGQGPGANVLTF
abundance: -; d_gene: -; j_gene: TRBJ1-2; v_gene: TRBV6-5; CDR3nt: TGTGCCAGCAGTTCCATTCGGGGGACGGGCTACACCTTC; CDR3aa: CASSSIRGTGYTF
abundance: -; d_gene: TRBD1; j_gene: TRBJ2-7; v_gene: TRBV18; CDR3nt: TGTGCCAGCTCAAAGCCGGGACAGGGGCGATACGAGCAGTACTTC; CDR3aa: CASSKPGQGRYEQYF
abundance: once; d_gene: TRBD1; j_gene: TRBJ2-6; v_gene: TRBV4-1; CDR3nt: TGCGCCAGCAGCCCACCTAAGGGACAGGGATACTCTGGGGCCAACGTCCTGACTTTC; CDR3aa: CASSPPKGQGYSGANVLTF
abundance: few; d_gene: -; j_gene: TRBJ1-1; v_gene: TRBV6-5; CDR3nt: TGTGCCAGCAGCAAGAATACAGGGAACACTGAAGCTTTCTTT; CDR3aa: CASSKNTGNTEAFF
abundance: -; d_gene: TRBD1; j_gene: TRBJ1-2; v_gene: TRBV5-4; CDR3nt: TGTGCCAGCAGCTCCGGAGGGACAGGAGCTAACTATGGCTACACCTTC; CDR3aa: CASSSGGTGANYGYTF
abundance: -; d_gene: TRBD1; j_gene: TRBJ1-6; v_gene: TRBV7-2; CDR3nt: TGTGCCAGCAGCCCTCGACAGGGACATTCACCCCTCCACTTT; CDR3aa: CASSPRQGHSPLHF
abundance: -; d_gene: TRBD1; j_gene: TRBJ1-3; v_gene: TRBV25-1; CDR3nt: TGTGCCAGCAGTGACATTGACAGGGGCAGGGACACCATATATTTT; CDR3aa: CASSDIDRGRDTIYF
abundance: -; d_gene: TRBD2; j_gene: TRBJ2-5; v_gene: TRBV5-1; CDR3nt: TGCGCCAGCAGCTGGACTAGCGCGCAAGAGACCCAGTACTTC; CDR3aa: CASSWTSAQETQYF
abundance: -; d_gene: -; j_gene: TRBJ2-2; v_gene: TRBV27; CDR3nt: TGTGCCAGCAGTGCGCAGGGCACCGGGGAGCTGTTTTTT; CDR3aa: CASSAQGTGELFF
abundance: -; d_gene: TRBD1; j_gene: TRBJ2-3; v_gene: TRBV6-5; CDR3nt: TGTGCCAGCAGGGCACCGGGACAGATAAATACGCAGTATTTT; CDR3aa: CASRAPGQINTQYF
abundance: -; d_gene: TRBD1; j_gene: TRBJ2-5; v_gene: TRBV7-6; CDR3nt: TGTGCCAGCAGCTTATGGGACAGACAAGAGACCCAGTACTTC; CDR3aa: CASSLWDRQETQYF
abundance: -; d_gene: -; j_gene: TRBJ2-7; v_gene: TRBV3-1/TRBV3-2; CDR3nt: TGTGCCAGCAGATCTCTCTACGAGCAGTACTTC; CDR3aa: CASRSLYEQYF
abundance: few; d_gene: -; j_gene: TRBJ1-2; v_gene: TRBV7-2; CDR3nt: TGTGCCAGCAGCTTAGGGACAGCCATCTATGGCTACACCTTC; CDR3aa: CASSLGTAIYGYTF
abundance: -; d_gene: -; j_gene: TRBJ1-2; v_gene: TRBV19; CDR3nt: TGTGCCAGTAGTATAGAGAATCGTCAGGGCAACTATGGCTACACCTTC; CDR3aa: CASSIENRQGNYGYTF
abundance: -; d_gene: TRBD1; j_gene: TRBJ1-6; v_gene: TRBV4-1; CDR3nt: TGCGCCAGCAGCCAGAGACAGGGAGAATCACCCCTCCACTTT; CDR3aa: CASSQRQGESPLHF
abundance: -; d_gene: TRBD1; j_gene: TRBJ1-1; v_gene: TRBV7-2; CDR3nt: TGTGCCAGCAGCTCCACAGGGGCCCACACTGAAGCTTTCTTT; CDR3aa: CASSSTGAHTEAFF
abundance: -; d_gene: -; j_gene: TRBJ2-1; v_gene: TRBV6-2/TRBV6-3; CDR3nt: TGTGCCAGCAGTTATCCGGGCAATGAGCAGTTCTTC; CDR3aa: CASSYPGNEQFF
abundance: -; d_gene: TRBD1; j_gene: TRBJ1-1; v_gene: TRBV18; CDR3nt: TGTGCCAGCTCACCTCTTGGACAGGGGGAAGGTAGCACTGAAGCTTTCTTT; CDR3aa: CASSPLGQGEGSTEAFF
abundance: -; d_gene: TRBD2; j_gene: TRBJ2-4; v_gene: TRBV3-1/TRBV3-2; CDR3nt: TGTGCCAGCAGCCACCTGGGACTAGACAAAAACATTCAGTACTTC; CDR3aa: CASSHLGLDKNIQYF
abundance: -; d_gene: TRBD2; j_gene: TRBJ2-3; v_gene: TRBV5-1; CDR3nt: TGCGCCAGCAGCCCCCGGGCTGGCGGGGGGATTACAGATACGCAGTATTTT; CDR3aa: CASSPRAGGGITDTQYF
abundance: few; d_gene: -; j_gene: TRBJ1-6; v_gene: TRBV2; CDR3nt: TGTGCCAGCAGATTGGACATCAGGGGTTCACCCCTCCACTTT; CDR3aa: CASRLDIRGSPLHF
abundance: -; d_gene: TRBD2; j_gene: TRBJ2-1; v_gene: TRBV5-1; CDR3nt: TGCGCCAGCAGCCCCTCTTTGCGGGGGTTTAATGAGCAGTTCTTC; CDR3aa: CASSPSLRGFNEQFF
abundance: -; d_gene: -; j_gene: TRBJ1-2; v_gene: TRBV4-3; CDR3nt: TGCGCCAGCAGCCAAGAAGCCGTGAACTATGGCTACACCTTC; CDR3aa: CASSQEAVNYGYTF
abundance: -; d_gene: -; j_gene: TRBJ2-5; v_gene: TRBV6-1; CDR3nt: TGTGCCAGCAGTGAATTTGGTGGCCCCCGGTACTTC; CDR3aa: CASSEFGGPRYF
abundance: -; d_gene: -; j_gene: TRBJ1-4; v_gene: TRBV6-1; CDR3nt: TGTGCCAGCAGTGAACGGGGTTTAAATGAAAAACTGTTTTTT; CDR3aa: CASSERGLNEKLFF